This T cell receptor (beta chain) was recorded in a study of T cell responses to AZD1222 COVID-19 vaccine. The V end lost 1 base, the J end lost 6 bases, and 6 bases lay between the germline ends. CDR1 and CDR2 from the germline V gene are ENHRY and SYGVKD. This CDR3 has 13 amino acids. In the case of this clone: The antigen remains unidentified.

Study results and limitations: Recipients of two AZD1222 doses showed rising Spike-specific TCR breadth and depth. The reported proportion of spike-specific TCRs targeting unmutated variant regions was nearly half. Spike was spanned by vaccine-associated CD4 TCRs, which were dominant at 160-218 and 743-854.

TCRdb's table, derived via immunoSEQ multiplex PCR, lists solely in-frame clones and lacks some. The sample has about 150,000 clones; 91% are singletons. The clonotype originates from an adult who received the AZD1222 COVID-19 vaccine. Source: peripheral blood, taken 28 days after the second AZD1222 dose. V usage is TRBV10-3 and J usage is TRBJ2-2; no clear D gene. The CDR3 spells CAISEFGSGELFF. CDR3 bases: TGTGCCATCAGTGAGTTCGGATCCGGGGAGCTGTTTTTT.